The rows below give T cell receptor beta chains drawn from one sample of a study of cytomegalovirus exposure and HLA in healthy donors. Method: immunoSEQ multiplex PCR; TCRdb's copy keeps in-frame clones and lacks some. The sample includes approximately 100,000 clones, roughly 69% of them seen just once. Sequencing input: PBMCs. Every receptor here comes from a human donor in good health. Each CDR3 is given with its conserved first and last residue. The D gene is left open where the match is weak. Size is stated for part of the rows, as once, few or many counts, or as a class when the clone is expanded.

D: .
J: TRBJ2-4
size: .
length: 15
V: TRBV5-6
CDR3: CASSGRDSNKNIQYF
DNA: TGTGCCAGCAGCGGGCGGGACAGTAACAAAAACATTCAGTACTTC

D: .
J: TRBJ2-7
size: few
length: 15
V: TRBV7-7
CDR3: CASSLESGGSYEQYF
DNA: TGTGCCAGCAGCTTAGAAAGCGGCGGCTCCTACGAGCAGTACTTC

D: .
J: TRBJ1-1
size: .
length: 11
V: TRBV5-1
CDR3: CASRSLTEAFF
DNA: TGCGCCAGCAGATCCCTCACTGAAGCTTTCTTT

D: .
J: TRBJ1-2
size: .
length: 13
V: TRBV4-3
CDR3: CASSLMGGDGYTF
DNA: TGCGCCAGCAGCCTCATGGGGGGGGATGGCTACACCTTC

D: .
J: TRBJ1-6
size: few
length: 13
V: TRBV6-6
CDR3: CASSTSLNSPLHF
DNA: TGTGCCAGCTCCACCAGTTTAAATTCACCCCTCCACTTT

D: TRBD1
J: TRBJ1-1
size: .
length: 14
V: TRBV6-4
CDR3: CASRKGQGATEAFF
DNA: TGTGCCAGCAGAAAAGGACAGGGGGCAACTGAAGCTTTCTTT

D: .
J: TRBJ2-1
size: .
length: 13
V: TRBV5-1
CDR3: CASSLGLYNEQFF
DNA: TGCGCCAGCAGCTTGGGACTTTACAATGAGCAGTTCTTC

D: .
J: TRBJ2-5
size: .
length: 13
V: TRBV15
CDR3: CATSTRDKETQYF
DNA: TGTGCCACCAGCACCAGGGACAAAGAGACCCAGTACTTC

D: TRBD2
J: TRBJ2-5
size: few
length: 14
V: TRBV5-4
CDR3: CASSLKGLEETQYF
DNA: TGTGCCAGCAGCTTAAAGGGACTAGAAGAGACCCAGTACTTC

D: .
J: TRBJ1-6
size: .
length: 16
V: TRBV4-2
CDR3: CASSPSRGAERSPLHF
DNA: TGTGCCAGCAGCCCTAGTAGAGGTGCAGAGCGTTCACCCCTCCACTTT

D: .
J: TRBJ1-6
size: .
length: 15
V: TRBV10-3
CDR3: CAISESGQRDSPLHF
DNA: TGTGCCATCAGTGAGTCGGGCCAGAGGGATTCACCCCTCCACTTT

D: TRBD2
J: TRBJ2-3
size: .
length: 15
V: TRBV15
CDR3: CATSRDSGSTDTQYF
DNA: TGTGCCACCAGCAGAGATAGCGGGAGCACAGATACGCAGTATTTT

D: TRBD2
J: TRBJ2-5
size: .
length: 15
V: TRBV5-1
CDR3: CASSWTSGGEETQYF
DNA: TGCGCCAGCAGCTGGACTAGCGGGGGGGAAGAGACCCAGTACTTC

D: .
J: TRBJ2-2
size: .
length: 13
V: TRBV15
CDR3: CATSRGGPGELFF
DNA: TGTGCCACCAGCAGAGGGGGCCCCGGGGAGCTGTTTTTT

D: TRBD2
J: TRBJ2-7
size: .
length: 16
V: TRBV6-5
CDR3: CASSYSSSGGTYEQYF
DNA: TGTGCCAGCAGTTACTCTTCTAGCGGGGGGACCTACGAGCAGTACTTC

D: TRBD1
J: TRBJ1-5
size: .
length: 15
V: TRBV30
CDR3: CAWSAETGGNQPQHF
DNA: TGTGCCTGGAGTGCCGAGACAGGGGGGAATCAGCCCCAGCATTTT

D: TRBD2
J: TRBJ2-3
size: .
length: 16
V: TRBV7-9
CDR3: CASRLVAGQGADTQYF
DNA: TGTGCCAGCAGACTAGTAGCGGGGCAGGGCGCAGATACGCAGTATTTT

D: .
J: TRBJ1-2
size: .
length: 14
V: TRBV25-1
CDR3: CASSMPGVFGGYTF
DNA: TGTGCCAGCAGTATGCCGGGGGTCTTCGGTGGCTACACCTTC

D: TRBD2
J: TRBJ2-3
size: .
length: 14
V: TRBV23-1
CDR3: CASSQGLAGDTQYF
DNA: TGCGCCAGCAGTCAGGGACTAGCGGGAGATACGCAGTATTTT

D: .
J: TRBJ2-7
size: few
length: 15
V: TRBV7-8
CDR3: CASSPRDSLTYEQYF
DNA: TGTGCCAGCAGCCCGCGAGATTCCCTTACCTACGAGCAGTACTTC

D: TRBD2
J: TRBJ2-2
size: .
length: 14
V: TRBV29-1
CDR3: CSVGLATQAGELFF
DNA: TGCAGCGTCGGACTAGCGACCCAAGCCGGGGAGCTGTTTTTT

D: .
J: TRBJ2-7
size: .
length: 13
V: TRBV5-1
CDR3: CASSLTRGGEQYF
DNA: TGCGCCAGCAGCTTGACCAGGGGTGGCGAGCAGTACTTC

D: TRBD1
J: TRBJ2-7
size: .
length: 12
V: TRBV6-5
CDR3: CASQQGTYEQYF
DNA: TGTGCCAGCCAACAGGGGACCTACGAGCAGTACTTC

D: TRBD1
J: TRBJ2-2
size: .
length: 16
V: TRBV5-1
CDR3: CASSLVGTANTGELFF
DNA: TGCGCCAGCAGCTTGGTGGGGACAGCGAACACCGGGGAGCTGTTTTTT

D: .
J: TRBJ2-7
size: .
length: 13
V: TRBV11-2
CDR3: CASSNRWAYEQYF
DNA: TGTGCCAGCAGCAACAGGTGGGCCTACGAGCAGTACTTC

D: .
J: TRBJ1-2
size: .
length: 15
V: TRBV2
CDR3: CASSQPGHQNYGYTF
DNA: TGTGCCAGCAGCCAGCCGGGACACCAGAACTATGGCTACACCTTC

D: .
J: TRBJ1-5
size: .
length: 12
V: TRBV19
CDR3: CASSSLLRSQHF
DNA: TGTGCCAGTAGTTCCCTACTCCGATCCCAGCATTTT

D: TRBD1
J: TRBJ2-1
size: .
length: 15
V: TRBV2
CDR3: CASRSSGTGGDEQFF
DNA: TGTGCCAGCCGATCATCCGGGACAGGGGGCGATGAGCAGTTCTTC

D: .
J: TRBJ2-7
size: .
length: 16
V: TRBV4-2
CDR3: CASSQDWRGGVREQYF
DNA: TGTGCCAGCAGCCAAGATTGGCGGGGCGGGGTTCGGGAGCAGTACTTC

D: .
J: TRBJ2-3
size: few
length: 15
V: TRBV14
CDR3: CASSPRVLGTDTQYF
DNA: TGTGCCAGCAGCCCCAGGGTTTTAGGCACAGATACGCAGTATTTT

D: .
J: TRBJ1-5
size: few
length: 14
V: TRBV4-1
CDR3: CASSQDRGNQPQHF
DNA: TGCGCCAGCAGCCAAGATCGAGGGAATCAGCCCCAGCATTTT